This T cell receptor (beta chain) appears in the sequencing data of a study of blood T cells in healthy people across ages (dated by TCRdb to 2013 to 2016). Regarding the complete study: Template switching captured roughly one uniquely barcoded TCR beta cDNA molecule per two T cells in model experiments. Using deep sequencing normalized with unique cDNA molecular identifiers, the study measured how TCR beta repertoire diversity changes with age. Two additional independent replicas of 1 million unique cDNA reads from the same blood draw were analyzed for two donors (one aged 18 to 30 and one aged 80 or older). The donors were split into four age groups: young (average about 15 years), middle-aged (roughly 42), aged (over 55) and long-lived (approximately 80). To avoid experimental bias, donors of different ages were distributed randomly across sequencing lanes. On the study overall, not on this receptor specifically: Because the CMV infection status of the donors was unknown, age-related changes in expanded clonotypes may potentially have been confounded. Total diversity estimates from one million sequenced T cells were considered lower bounds and underestimates. Bulk unsorted PBMC profiling prevented conclusive comparison of naive and antigen-experienced compartments. The long-lived group showed more naive CD4+ T cells, fewer expanded clones and increased TCR diversity than the aged group, suggesting age selection. A strong correlation was found between observed TCR beta diversity and the percentage of naive T cells measured by flow cytometry. Observed TCR beta diversity per million T cells fell roughly linearly with age, and a significant reduction was already apparent by age roughly 40.

Donors were a few dozen systemically healthy Caucasian individuals from Russia aged roughly 6 to 100 years. Around 9.9 milliliters of peripheral blood were collected from each donor into EDTA-treated Vacutainer tubes. PBMCs were isolated by Ficoll-Paque density-gradient centrifugation, with at least 6.5 million obtained per sample. Trizol reagent was used to extract total RNA from the PBMCs, yielding at least 5.5 micrograms per sample. For every donor, flow cytometry on a PBMC aliquot measured the percentage of naive CD45RAhigh/CD27high T cells. The library was generated by 5' RACE. The listed sequencing device is Illumina HiSeq 2500. A second PCR of roughly 6 to 11 cycles was run with a J-beta primer mix and a sample-barcoded 5' primer. A unique molecular identifier was introduced onto each TCR beta cDNA molecule by a template-switch 5' adaptor carrying 12 random nucleotides. At least 2.5 million CDR3-containing paired-end reads were obtained from each sample. The Mint cDNA synthesis kit, primed by a TRBC-specific oligonucleotide, was used to synthesize first-strand cDNA from all RNA. Following uracil-DNA glycosylase treatment, all cDNA underwent a first 18-cycle PCR with the universal primers M1SS and BC2_uni_R. Concerning the study's data processing: For normalization, 1 million high-quality reads were randomly selected from each sample, with every read carrying a distinct molecular identifier. Instead of being binned into consensus sequences, reads that shared molecular identifiers were thrown out. MiTCR, run with a Q25 quality threshold and the strictest error-elimination algorithm, handled CDR3 identification, clonotype clustering and error correction. Lower-bound total TCR beta diversity was estimated with a nonparametric unseen species model using Euler transformation. The public reads were run again by TCRdb, first through fastp at Q25 and then through MiXCR, and only productive beta chains were kept. Identical CDR3 protein sequences are pooled into one entry, listed with their most common genes and DNA. In this record, the V and J calls reflect TCRdb's handling and not the investigators' own analysis. The sample table lists hundreds of thousands of distinct CDR3 sequences, 56% of them with a count of one. The ten top clones hold approximately 24% of the sample.

This clonotype was seen only a few times. Its cognate antigen has yet to be identified. The input lacks base qualities; no much larger clone sits a single base away. The source is a middle-aged man in good health. What was sequenced was blood.

DNA sequence: TGTGCCAGCAGCTTATTGCGGAATCAGCCCCAGCATTTT. This yields the protein CASSLLRNQPQHF. The chain uses TRBV7-2 and TRBJ1-5; the D segment cannot be called with confidence. Measured from the cysteine to the phenylalanine, the CDR3 is 13 residues long. CDR3 DNA only is kept here, 39 bases in frame from base 1. Per the germline V gene, SGHTA is the CDR1 and FQGNSA is the CDR2. Trimming takes 2 bases from V and 4 bases from J, and the germline ends sit 6 bases apart.